This section outlines one T cell receptor beta chain sequence together with its context. This sample includes further DNA sequences coding for the same CDR3. The record originates from a study of shared clonotypes between healthy human individuals. The donor population consisted of healthy HIV-negative adults with no recent acute infections or vaccinations. The CDR3 consists of 12 residues. Between the trimmed V and J ends, which lost 2 bases and 1 base, there was a span of 3 bases. Germline V gene lookup returns CDR1 GTSNPN and CDR2 SVGIG (reference sequence). Genomic DNA (from each subset) was split evenly across several immunoSEQ plates. Sequencing was performed with immunoSEQ multiplex PCR; in TCRdb, only in-frame clones are kept and a portion is missing. This sample has nearly 1,000,000 clones, with 70% to 85% found just once.

The V gene is TRBV30, the J gene TRBJ1-3; no clear D gene. Sequenced material: memory CD4+ T cells sorted from blood. Subset described: CD45RA-negative fraction. The receptor's source is a man aged 18-30 years in good health. This chain's CDR3 is CAWSLSGNTIYF. CDR3 nucleotides: TGTGCCTGGAGTTTATCTGGAAACACCATATATTTT.